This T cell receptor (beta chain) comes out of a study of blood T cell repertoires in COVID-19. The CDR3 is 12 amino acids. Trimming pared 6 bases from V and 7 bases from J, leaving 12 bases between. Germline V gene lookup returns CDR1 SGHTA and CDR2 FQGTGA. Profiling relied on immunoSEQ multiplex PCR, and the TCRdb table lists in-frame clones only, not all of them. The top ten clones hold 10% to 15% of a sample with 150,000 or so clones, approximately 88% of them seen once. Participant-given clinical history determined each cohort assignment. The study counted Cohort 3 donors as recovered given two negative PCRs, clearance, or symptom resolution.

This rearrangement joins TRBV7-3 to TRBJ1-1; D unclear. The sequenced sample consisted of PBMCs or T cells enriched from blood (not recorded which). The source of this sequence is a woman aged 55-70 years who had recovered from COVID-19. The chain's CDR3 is CASSYLGGEAFF. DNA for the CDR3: TGTGCCAGCAGTTACCTAGGAGGTGAAGCTTTCTTT.